The rows below give T cell receptor beta chains drawn from one sample of a study of shared clonotypes between healthy human individuals. Assay: immunoSEQ multiplex PCR; the TCRdb copy retains only in-frame clones and omits some. The sample holds more than 550,000 clones, about 91% seen once. Input material: naive CD8+ T cells sorted from blood. These receptors were obtained from a man aged 25-45 years in good health. CDR3s include the opening cysteine and the closing phenylalanine or tryptophan. The D gene is left open where the match is weak. Part of the rows lack a size; the others show once, few, many or a class for expanded clones.

TRBJ2-5,.,TRBD1,TRBV6-6,CASGSPGGGETQYF,TGTGCCAGCGGATCTCCAGGGGGCGGAGAGACCCAGTACTTC
TRBJ2-7,once,TRBD2,TRBV29-1,CSVDSGTSTYEQYF,TGCAGCGTTGATTCCGGGACTAGCACCTACGAGCAGTACTTC
TRBJ2-5,.,TRBD1,TRBV11-2,CASSYYRDRGETQYF,TGTGCCAGCAGTTACTACCGGGACAGGGGCGAGACCCAGTACTTC
TRBJ2-7,.,.,TRBV4-1,CASSQDRLPGEDEVSVHEQYF,TGCGCCAGCAGCCAAGATCGTCTGCCGGGAGAGGATGAGGTTAGCGTACACGAGCAGTACTTC
TRBJ2-1,.,TRBD2,TRBV7-9,CAWRELYNEQFF,TGTGCGTGGCGGGAGCTCTACAATGAGCAGTTCTTC
TRBJ2-7,.,.,TRBV6-5,CASSHSSDLNYEQYF,TGTGCCAGCAGTCACTCTAGCGACTTAAACTACGAGCAGTACTTC
TRBJ2-5,.,.,TRBV6-5,CASEGASGPQETQYF,TGTGCCAGCGAAGGGGCATCGGGTCCCCAAGAGACCCAGTACTTC
TRBJ2-2,.,.,TRBV10-1,CASSESIPANTGELFF,TGCGCCAGCAGTGAGTCGATCCCAGCGAACACCGGGGAGCTGTTTTTT
TRBJ2-3,few,TRBD2,TRBV5-6,CASSLASAGGSDTQYF,TGTGCCAGCAGCTTGGCAAGTGCGGGAGGGTCAGATACGCAGTATTTT
TRBJ2-6,.,.,TRBV15,CATSREMTWSSGANVLTF,TGTGCCACCAGCAGAGAGATGACCTGGAGCTCTGGGGCCAACGTCCTGACTTTC
TRBJ2-7,.,TRBD2,TRBV5-1,CASSPEGGGSYEQYF,TGCGCCAGCAGCCCCGAGGGAGGCGGGAGCTACGAGCAGTACTTC
TRBJ2-1,.,TRBD2,TRBV9,CASSSSGRASEQFF,TGTGCCAGCAGTTCTAGCGGGAGGGCAAGTGAGCAGTTCTTC
TRBJ2-3,.,.,TRBV27,CASSLSLRTIYTDTQYF,TGTGCCAGCAGTTTATCCCTGCGGACGATTTACACAGATACGCAGTATTTT
TRBJ2-1,.,TRBD2,TRBV10-3,CAISESAGLAGGNNEQFF,TGTGCCATCAGTGAGTCGGCGGGACTAGCGGGAGGGAACAATGAGCAGTTCTTC
TRBJ2-2,.,.,TRBV2,CASCTGYTGELFF,TGTGCCAGCTGTACAGGGTACACCGGGGAGCTGTTTTTT
TRBJ2-7,once,.,TRBV11-1,CASSSTLSGGFSYEQYF,TGTGCCAGCAGCTCGACGCTTAGCGGAGGATTCTCCTACGAGCAGTACTTC
TRBJ2-7,.,TRBD2,TRBV9,CASSATGTSAFYEQYF,TGTGCCAGCAGCGCCACGGGGACTAGCGCTTTCTACGAGCAGTACTTC
TRBJ2-7,.,TRBD1,TRBV27,CASTYRGNGGEQYF,TGTGCCAGCACTTACAGGGGTAATGGGGGCGAGCAGTACTTC
TRBJ2-3,.,TRBD1,TRBV19,CASSIPGTGVVSTDTQYF,TGTGCCAGTAGTATACCAGGGACAGGGGTAGTGAGCACAGATACGCAGTATTTT
TRBJ2-7,once,TRBD2,TRBV5-8,CASSLAGLAGNYEQYF,TGTGCCAGCAGCCTCGCCGGACTAGCGGGAAACTACGAGCAGTACTTC
TRBJ2-2,.,TRBD2,TRBV28,CASSYGAGDGELFF,TGTGCCAGCAGTTACGGAGCGGGAGACGGGGAGCTGTTTTTT
TRBJ2-7,.,.,TRBV6-1,CASSGPYRSYEQYF,TGTGCCAGCAGTGGACCCTACCGGTCCTACGAGCAGTACTTC
TRBJ2-7,.,TRBD1,TRBV11-3,CASSLRQGAYEQYF,TGTGCCAGCAGCTTACGGCAGGGGGCCTACGAGCAGTACTTC
TRBJ2-7,.,TRBD1,TRBV28,CASSSPGTGSSYEQYF,TGTGCCAGCAGTTCTCCCGGGACAGGGAGCTCCTACGAGCAGTACTTC
TRBJ2-2,.,.,TRBV7-6,CASSLLYTGELFF,TGTGCCAGCAGCTTATTGTACACCGGGGAGCTGTTTTTT
TRBJ2-2,.,.,TRBV28,CASSLLAGNTGELFF,TGTGCCAGCAGTTTATTGGCGGGGAACACCGGGGAGCTGTTTTTT
TRBJ1-4,.,.,TRBV19,CASIGQSSALFF,TGTGCCAGTATTGGGCAGTCGTCGGCACTGTTTTTT
TRBJ1-1,.,.,TRBV28,CASTRGWNTEAFF,TGTGCCAGCACCAGGGGTTGGAACACTGAAGCTTTCTTT
TRBJ2-7,.,TRBD1,TRBV25-1,CASSDDREYF,TGTGCCAGCAGTGACGACAGGGAGTACTTC
TRBJ2-7,.,.,TRBV30,CAWSQGSEQYF,TGTGCCTGGTCACAGGGCTCCGAGCAGTACTTC
TRBJ1-1,.,.,TRBV28,CASRRSTGLNTEAFF,TGTGCCAGCAGACGCTCTACAGGATTGAACACTGAAGCTTTCTTT
TRBJ2-1,.,.,TRBV29-1,CSVEVHEQFF,TGCAGCGTTGAGGTTCATGAGCAGTTCTTC
TRBJ1-1,.,.,TRBV19,CASSIDQEGSTEAFF,TGTGCCAGTAGTATAGATCAGGAGGGGTCAACTGAAGCTTTCTTT
TRBJ2-5,.,TRBD1,TRBV7-9,CASSRAGGEETQYF,TGTGCCAGCAGCAGGGCAGGGGGAGAAGAGACCCAGTACTTC
TRBJ2-7,once,.,TRBV25-1,CASSEDRHGEQYF,TGTGCCAGCAGTGAAGACAGGCACGGCGAGCAGTACTTC
TRBJ1-2,once,TRBD1,TRBV27,CASSPSGGLNYGYTF,TGTGCCAGCAGTCCCTCAGGGGGTCTAAACTATGGCTACACCTTC
TRBJ1-2,.,TRBD1,TRBV6-6,CASSPFRDRGQRGYTF,TGTGCCAGCAGTCCCTTCCGGGACAGGGGGCAGAGAGGCTACACCTTC
TRBJ2-1,once,TRBD2,TRBV19,CASSTQGIIAGAKDNEQFF,TGTGCCAGTAGTACACAAGGGATAATAGCGGGAGCTAAAGACAATGAGCAGTTCTTC
TRBJ2-7,once,TRBD1,TRBV4-2,CASSPQGERNEQYF,TGTGCCAGCAGCCCACAGGGGGAGCGGAACGAGCAGTACTTC
TRBJ2-2,.,.,TRBV7-9,CASNYRENTGELFF,TGTGCCAGCAACTACAGGGAGAACACCGGGGAGCTGTTTTTT
TRBJ2-7,.,.,TRBV27,CASSFVGQTYEQYF,TGTGCCAGCAGTTTTGTAGGACAGACCTACGAGCAGTACTTC
TRBJ2-1,.,TRBD1,TRBV7-8,CASSLIMGQAGNEQFF,TGTGCCAGCAGCTTAATAATGGGACAGGCCGGCAATGAGCAGTTCTTC
TRBJ1-1,.,.,TRBV7-9,CASSPYTEPLGAFF,TGTGCCAGCAGCCCCTACACGGAACCCTTAGGAGCTTTCTTT
TRBJ2-2,few,.,TRBV2,CASSESWTPAGELFF,TGTGCCAGCAGTGAATCGTGGACTCCGGCCGGGGAGCTGTTTTTT
TRBJ2-7,.,.,TRBV9,CASSLSSDRPYEQYF,TGTGCCAGCAGCCTATCCTCAGACAGGCCCTACGAGCAGTACTTC
TRBJ2-1,.,.,TRBV5-1,CASSPDSSYNEQFF,TGCGCCAGCAGCCCCGACAGCTCCTACAATGAGCAGTTCTTC